What follows are 21 T cell receptor beta chains derived from one specimen sequenced in a study of T cells in Graves' hyperthyroidism and ophthalmopathy. Authors of the study amplified TCR beta CDR3 regions from RNA transcripts. A first-round RT-PCR of the TCR CDR3 used the HTBI primer set. TCRdb reanalysed the multiplex PCR reads using MiXCR and keeps one entry per CDR3 protein. The sample lists a few hundred thousand distinct CDR3 sequences, about 19% occurring once. Input material: blood. The receptor source for this set is a woman aged 18-29 years with Graves' hyperthyroidism.

V gene TRBV12-3 or TRBV12-4 combines with J gene TRBJ1-1; 7 bases are shared with TRBD1. CDR3 length: 14 amino acids. The V segment lost 6 bases and the J segment 6 bases; nucleotides outside the gene matches: 10. Here the CDR3 reads CASRTDRVSAEAFF. DNA for the CDR3: TGTGCCAGCAGGACTGACAGGGTTAGTGCTGAAGCTTTCTTT.

With respect to this clonotype: This sequence may be a read error, since a much larger clone differs from it by one base. The chain employs TRBV3-1 and TRBJ1-1, with unresolved D. Germline V gives CDR1 LGHDT, CDR2 YNNKEL (reference sequence). Trimming shortened V by 3 bases and J by 6 bases, and 14 bases separated the two germline ends. The length of the CDR3 is 14 residues. The CDR3 bases are TGTGCCAGCAGCCATTTCATGGTGCGCGCTGAAGCTTTCTTT. Protein product: CASSHFMVRAEAFF.

This clonotype was seen ten or more times. This chain uses TRBV11-2 with TRBJ2-5; 7 bases fit TRBD2. V was clipped by 7 bases and J by 5 bases; unmatched bases: 10. The CDR3 is made up of 14 amino acids. Germline-derived CDR1 and CDR2 are SGHAT and FQNNGV. The chain's CDR3 is CASKLSQGGETQYF. CDR3 sequence (DNA): TGTGCCAGCAAATTAAGCCAGGGAGGGGAGACCCAGTACTTC.

This clonotype was detected many times. The V gene is TRBV6-1, the J gene TRBJ1-2, with D possibly being TRBD1 (6 bases). Germline V CDR1 and CDR2: MNHNS, SASEGT. The CDR3 runs to 13 residues. The V end lost 3 bases, the J end lost 6 bases, and 11 bases lay between the germline ends. CDR3 in DNA: TGTGCCAGCAGTGAGTGGGGGGCGGATGGCTACACCTTC. This translates into CASSEWGADGYTF.

The chain has TRBV11-2 and TRBJ1-1; D is perhaps TRBD1 (6 bases). Trimming cost V 4 bases and J 1 base, with 13 bases left between them. The CDR3 has 15 amino acids. Germline V lookup: CDR1 SGHAT, CDR2 FQNNGV. CDR3 protein: CASSSSPGQNTEAFF. The CDR3 bases are TGTGCCAGCAGCTCCTCACCGGGACAGAACACTGAAGCTTTCTTT.

This clonotype was found many times. This sequence joins TRBV15 and TRBJ2-7; D ambiguous. Between the trimmed V and J ends, which lost 0 bases and 2 bases, there was a span of 14 bases. Germline V gene sequence: CDR1 LNHNV, CDR2 YYDKDF (reference sequence). This CDR3 region has 16 residues. In DNA, the CDR3 is TGTGCCACCAGCAGAGAACTGGGCAGTGGGACCTACGAGCAGTACTTC. This translates into CATSRELGSGTYEQYF.

The chain recombines TRBV5-1 with TRBJ1-1; TRBD1 agrees at 9 bases. V dropped 0 bases and J dropped 5; count of bases not matched to a gene: 17. The CDR3 totals 19 residues. From germline, CDR1 is SGHRS and CDR2 YFSETQ. The CDR3 DNA sequence: TGCGCCAGCAGCTTGGATTGGCCTGGGGGCGGACAGGGGACAACTGAAGCTTTCTTT. Translation gives CASSLDWPGGGQGTTEAFF.

The rearrangement links TRBV29-1 to TRBJ1-1, with D unclear. V dropped 0 bases and J dropped 1 base, with 6 bases sitting between them. Germline CDR1 is SQVTM and CDR2 is ANQGSEA. The CDR3 consists of 13 residues. CDR3 DNA sequence: TGCAGCGTTGAAGATTTCACGAACACTGAAGCTTTCTTT. Its translation is CSVEDFTNTEAFF.

The CDR3 DNA reads TGTGCCAGCAGTGAAGCGCTTCGGGGGACTGAAGCTTTCTTT. Its protein is CASSEALRGTEAFF. The chain carries TRBV2 and TRBJ1-1, with TRBD1 as a possible D gene (5 bases). The V end lost 0 bases, the J end lost 5 bases, and 10 bases lay between the germline ends. Germline V lookup: CDR1 SNHLY, CDR2 FYNNEI. The CDR3 is made up of 14 amino acids.

This clonotype was seen more than once but under ten times. The gene calls are TRBV6-1 and TRBJ2-5; tentative D call: TRBD1 (6 bases). V dropped 6 bases and J dropped 5 bases, with 25 bases sitting between them. The CDR3 runs to 17 residues. The germline gives CDR1 MNHNS, CDR2 SASEGT. The DNA for the CDR3 is TGTGCCAGCAGCGATATCCGGGACACCTCGGCCGCGGAGACCCAGTACTTC. As protein: CASSDIRDTSAAETQYF.

This clonotype was seen many times. The chain recombines TRBV7-9 with TRBJ1-1; TRBD1 matches 7 bases. Germline CDR1 and CDR2: SEHNR and FQNEAQ (reference sequence). With 5 bases clipped from V and 3 bases from J, the junction kept 6 bases outside the gene matches. CDR3 length: 14 residues. The CDR3 nucleotides are TGTGCCAGCAGCCGACAGGGTCCCTACACTGAAGCTTTCTTT. Its translation is CASSRQGPYTEAFF.

This clonotype showed up many times. This chain joins TRBV28 and TRBJ1-5; no clear D. The CDR3 consists of 15 residues. The germline CDR1 and CDR2 sequences are MDHEN and SYDVKM. V was cut by 3 bases and J by 0 bases, with 9 bases left in between. DNA of the CDR3: TGTGCCAGCAGTTTCTCTCCAAATAGCAATCAGCCCCAGCATTTT. It encodes CASSFSPNSNQPQHF.

This clonotype was seen at least ten times. This rearrangement joins TRBV7-9 to TRBJ1-2; D gene ambiguous. This CDR3 spans 12 amino acids. Germline lookup yields CDR1 SEHNR and CDR2 FQNEAQ (reference sequence). The V gene lost 5 bases and the J gene lost 4 bases, with 8 bases spanning the gap. The CDR3 DNA reads TGTGCCAGCAGCCCGGACCCCTATGGCTACACCTTC. It encodes CASSPDPYGYTF.

At least ten counts were recorded for this clonotype. The chain joins TRBV6-5 to TRBJ1-1, with D perhaps TRBD1 (5 bases). This CDR3 comprises 13 residues. Trimming removed 4 bases at V and 1 base at J, with 7 bases between. Germline CDR1 MNHEY, CDR2 SVGAGI. CDR3 in amino acids: CASSWDQNTEAFF. The CDR3 region has the DNA TGTGCCAGCAGTTGGGACCAGAACACTGAAGCTTTCTTT.

This clonotype was seen repeatedly, ten times or more. The chain couples TRBV7-8 to TRBJ2-7; D is unclear. Per the germline V gene, CDR1 is SGHVS and CDR2 is FQNEAQ. The CDR3 runs to 13 residues. V dropped 5 bases and J dropped 4 bases, with 12 bases sitting between them. The CDR3 DNA reads TGTGCCAGCAGCCCCATCCTAGGGTACGAGCAGTACTTC. It specifies CASSPILGYEQYF.

In its sample, this clonotype was seen a few times. V usage is TRBV7-2 and J usage is TRBJ1-1; D is possibly TRBD1 (5 bases). From germline, CDR1 is SGHTA and CDR2 FQGNSA. The CDR3 runs 14 residues. Trimming took 2 bases from V and 5 from J, leaving 12 bases between them. The CDR3 loop is CASSLSQGLTEAFF. DNA of the CDR3: TGTGCCAGCAGCTTATCTCAGGGTTTGACTGAAGCTTTCTTT. Filled out from reference TRBV7-2 and TRBJ1-1, the complete variable domain reads GAGVSQSPSNKVTEKGKDVELRCDPISGHTALYWYRQSLGQGLEFLIYFQGNSAPDKSGLPSDRFSAERTGGSVSTLTIQRTQQEDSAVYLCASSLSQGLTEAFFGQGTRLTVV.

In its sample, this clonotype was seen many times. The V and J genes are TRBV2 and TRBJ2-3, with D unclear. Germline values: CDR1 SNHLY, CDR2 FYNNEI. This CDR3 contains 15 residues. The V and J ends lost 6 bases and 0 bases respectively, with 13 bases between them. This CDR3 reads CASSPRTYSTDTQYF. The CDR3, as DNA: TGTGCCAGCAGCCCGCGAACTTATAGCACAGATACGCAGTATTTT. The full variable domain, its missing parts supplied by reference TRBV2 and TRBJ2-3, is EPEVTQTPSHQVTQMGQEVILRCVPISNHLYFYWYRQILGQKVEFLVSFYNNEISEKSEIFDDQFSVERPDGSNFTLKIRSTKLEDSAMYFCASSPRTYSTDTQYFGPGTRLTVL.

This clonotype was seen many times. The V call is TRBV20-1, the J call TRBJ2-5, with a tentative D call TRBD1 (6 bases). From germline, CDR1 is DFQATT and CDR2 SNEGSKA (reference sequence). The CDR3 is 13 residues long. V lost 6 bases and J lost 1, with 12 bases in between. CDR3 in amino acids: CSAPLRGQETQYF. The CDR3 region has the DNA TGCAGTGCCCCTCTCAGGGGCCAAGAGACCCAGTACTTC.

This clonotype came up a few times. The rearrangement links TRBV7-9 to TRBJ1-1; D gene uncertain. The germline CDR1 and CDR2 sequences are SEHNR and FQNEAQ (reference sequence). V was cut by 3 bases and J by 4 bases, with 9 bases left in between. This CDR3 has 13 residues. The CDR3 DNA reads as TGTGCCAGCAGCTTGGCCGACCTCACTGAAGCTTTCTTT. Its protein is CASSLADLTEAFF.

Many counts were recorded for this clonotype. The chain couples TRBV6-1 to TRBJ2-6, with no clear D. The germline V gene encodes CDR1 MNHNS and CDR2 SASEGT. V lost 6 bases to trimming and J lost 0 bases, with 9 bases between them. The CDR3 runs to 15 residues. The CDR3 sequence is CASSVHFSGANVLTF. CDR3 coding DNA: TGTGCCAGCAGCGTTCACTTCTCTGGGGCCAACGTCCTGACTTTC.

This clonotype appeared many times. This chain links TRBV6-5 with TRBJ1-5; 7 bases match TRBD1. Germline V gene lookup returns CDR1 MNHEY and CDR2 SVGAGI. This CDR3 spans 16 amino acids. After removal of 3 bases from V and 4 bases from J, the junction contained 9 bases not matched to a gene. The CDR3 reads CASSYFAPGGNQPQHF. In DNA, the CDR3 is TGTGCCAGCAGTTATTTTGCTCCAGGGGGTAATCAGCCCCAGCATTTT.